The source of this T cell receptor (beta chain) is a study of blood T cell repertoires in COVID-19. Study as a whole: The origin of the acute and convalescent COVID-19 samples was the United States, Italy and Spain.

The germline V gene has CDR1 MGHDK and CDR2 SYGVNS. The CDR3 length is 13 residues. With 7 bases removed from V and 9 bases from J, the gap between germline ends came to 13 bases. Some clones are missing from TCRdb's copy, which holds only in-frame ones; the method was immunoSEQ multiplex PCR. In the table there are about 48,000 clones, about nine tenths of which are singletons. The TCR comes from a woman older than 75 with COVID-19, enrolled during active disease. The sample was peripheral blood. The chain carries TRBV25-1 and TRBJ1-6, with a possible D match to TRBD1 (6 bases). CDR3 sequence reads: CASTSWDISPLHF. The DNA for the CDR3 is TGTGCCAGCACCTCGTGGGACATTTCACCCCTCCACTTT.